The 26 T cell receptor beta chains reported below all come from one sample, sequenced in a study of CDR3 diversity in severe acne (dated by TCRdb to about 2019). Library generation was performed with PCR. The sequencing machine was an Illumina HiSeq 2000. TCRdb applied fastp at Q25 and MiXCR to the public reads, then kept only in-frame beta chains. Merged by CDR3 protein, the rows form single entries marked with the most common genes and DNA. The sample table contains roughly 100,000 distinct CDR3 sequences; only one count was recorded for around 53% of them. The ten largest clones capture roughly an eighth of the sample. The sample comprised blood. These receptors were collected from a male donor with acne.

This rearrangement joins TRBV15 to TRBJ2-7; 13 bases are a match to TRBD2. Germline loops: CDR1 LNHNV, CDR2 YYDKDF (reference sequence). This CDR3 comprises 17 residues. V trimming: 1 base; J trimming: 5 bases; junction bases outside the gene matches: 8. The CDR3 loop is CATSRVKGLAGVDEQYF. The DNA of the CDR3 is TGTGCCACCAGCAGAGTCAAAGGACTAGCGGGAGTCGACGAGCAGTACTTC. Supplemented by reference TRBV15 and TRBJ2-7, the full variable domain reads DAMVIQNPRYQVTQFGKPVTLSCSQTLNHNVMYWYQQKSSQAPKLLFHYYDKDFNNEADTPDNFQSRRPNTSFCFLDIRSPGLGDTAMYLCATSRVKGLAGVDEQYFGPGTRLTVT.

This clonotype has at least ten counts. This rearrangement joins TRBV2 to TRBJ2-1, with 8 bases lining up with TRBD1. Germline values: CDR1 SNHLY, CDR2 FYNNEI. This CDR3 region has 15 residues. Losses at the gene ends were 3 bases for V and 10 bases for J; bases not matched to a gene: 11. In DNA form, the CDR3 reads TGTGCCAGCAGTGAGGTGGACAGGGTTACAGGAGAGCAGTTCTTC. It is translated as CASSEVDRVTGEQFF.

Of note for this clonotype: This may be a read error, as it is one base from a much larger clone. The CDR3 loop is CASSPTDSYEQYF. The CDR3 bases are TGCGCCAGCAGCCCGACAGACTCCTACGAGCAGTACTTC. J is TRBJ2-7 and V is TRBV10-2; tentative D call: TRBD1 (5 bases). V was pared by 6 bases and J by 0 bases, with 9 bases between. The CDR3 runs to 13 residues. Germline assignment: CDR1 WSHSY and CDR2 SAAADI.

This clonotype was seen many times. The V gene is TRBV19, the J gene TRBJ2-1; 10 bases agree with TRBD1. The length of the CDR3 is 16 residues. J lost 5 bases, V lost 6 bases, and 10 bases had no gene match. The germline CDR1 and CDR2 sequences are LNHDA and SQIVND (reference sequence). CDR3 sequence (DNA): TGTGCCAGTAGCAGGACAGGGGGTATGCGGCACAATGAGCAGTTCTTC. Protein product: CASSRTGGMRHNEQFF.

This clonotype was recorded many times. CDR3 DNA sequence: TGTGCCAGCTTTGCCTTAGGTAGCGGTTCCTACGAGCAGTACTTC. This gives the protein CASFALGSGSYEQYF. V usage is TRBV27 and J usage is TRBJ2-7, with D possibly being TRBD2 (6 bases). The germline gives CDR1 MNHEY, CDR2 SMNVEV (reference sequence). The CDR3 has 15 amino acids. With 8 bases removed from V and 1 base from J, the gap between germline ends came to 18 bases.

The chain combines TRBV7-2 with TRBJ2-1; 9 bases line up with TRBD2. With V trimmed by 0 bases and J by 5 bases, 2 bases remained unmatched. Germline CDR1 is SGHTA and CDR2 is FQGNSA. The CDR3 loop spans 15 amino acids. CDR3 in amino acids: CASSLAGGRDNEQFF. The CDR3 DNA follows: TGTGCCAGCAGCTTAGCGGGCGGGAGGGACAATGAGCAGTTCTTC.

The gene calls are TRBV7-9 and TRBJ2-5; no clear D gene. Germline V lookup: CDR1 SEHNR, CDR2 FQNEAQ (reference sequence). The CDR3 covers 9 residues. The V and J ends lost 4 bases and 8 bases respectively, with 2 bases between them. CDR3 bases: TGTGCCAGCAGCTCCACCCAGTACTTC. Translated: CASSSTQYF.

The chain links TRBV7-3 to TRBJ1-5; 10 bases align to TRBD1. V trimming: 4 bases; J trimming: 1 base; junction bases outside the gene matches: 10. Germline loops: CDR1 SGHTA, CDR2 FQGTGA. The CDR3 is 18 amino acids. The CDR3 sequence: CASSSTGTGVRSNQPQHF. The CDR3 nucleotides read TGTGCCAGCAGCTCTACCGGGACAGGGGTGCGGAGCAATCAGCCCCAGCATTTT.

Worth noting for this clonotype: In this CDR3 the conserved last residue, phenylalanine or tryptophan, is missing, so a read error is likely. The DNA is omitted, as the CDR3 cannot be located on it reliably, and the CDR3 follows TCRdb's listing. The chain uses TRBV5-1 and TRBJ1-4; no check of the table's D call, TRBD1, against the DNA was made. The CDR3 length equals 12 residues, ends included. Germline loops: CDR1 SGHRS, CDR2 YFSETQ. CDR3: CASSLTPGIVNY.

This clonotype was seen ten or more times. The chain couples TRBV2 to TRBJ2-1, with D perhaps TRBD2 (7 bases). The V end lost 7 bases, the J end lost 10 bases, and 23 bases lay between the germline ends. Germline V gene data show CDR1 as SNHLY and CDR2 as FYNNEI. This CDR3 region has 15 residues. The CDR3 sequence: CASTLGGGGSHEQFF. DNA of the CDR3: TGTGCCAGCACTTTAGGGGGGGGCGGTAGCCACGAGCAGTTCTTC. Complete variable domain (other parts from reference TRBV2 and TRBJ2-1): EPEVTQTPSHQVTQMGQEVILRCVPISNHLYFYWYRQILGQKVEFLVSFYNNEISEKSEIFDDQFSVERPDGSNFTLKIRSTKLEDSAMYFCASTLGGGGSHEQFFGPGTRLTVL.

J is TRBJ2-2 and V is TRBV7-9; D is unclear. The germline gives CDR1 SEHNR, CDR2 FQNEAQ (reference sequence). V lost 3 bases to trimming and J lost 6 bases, with 5 bases between them. This CDR3 spans 12 amino acids. In nucleotides, the CDR3 is TGTGCCAGCAGCTTGGAGCCCGGGGAGCTGTTTTTT. It translates to CASSLEPGELFF.

The chain is built from TRBV6-5 and TRBJ1-1; 12 positions match TRBD1. V lost 6 bases to trimming and J lost 5 bases; unmatched junction nucleotides: 13. The length of the CDR3 is 17 residues. CDR1 is MNHEY and CDR2 is SVGAGI in the germline V gene. Here the CDR3 reads CASRRAGTGGGRTEAFF. CDR3 DNA: TGTGCCAGCAGGCGCGCCGGGACAGGGGGCGGAAGGACTGAAGCTTTCTTT.

Remarks on this clonotype: A much larger clone lies a single base off, so this may be a read error. This chain links TRBV9 with TRBJ2-3; weak D call: TRBD2 (5 bases). Germline CDR1 is SGDLS and CDR2 is YYNGEE. CDR3 length: 16 amino acids. This chain's CDR3 is CASTQTGGPNTDTRYF. The DNA for the CDR3 is TGTGCCAGCACCCAGACTGGCGGGCCTAACACAGATACGCGGTATTTT.

In its sample, this clonotype was seen many times. As DNA, the CDR3 is TGCAGCGTACACGGACTCTCCTTCGAAGCTTTCTTT. Translation: CSVHGLSFEAFF. The genes are TRBV29-1 and TRBJ1-1; no definite D call. The CDR3 has 12 amino acids. Germline lookup yields CDR1 SQVTM and CDR2 ANQGSEA. Trimming pared 6 bases from V and 8 bases from J, leaving 16 bases between. The whole variable domain, remainder taken from reference TRBV29-1 and TRBJ1-1, is SAVISQKPSRDICQRGTSLTIQCQVDSQVTMMFWYRQQPGQSLTLIATANQGSEATYESGFVIDKFPISRPNLTFSTLTVSNMSPEDSSIYLCSVHGLSFEAFFGQGTRLTVV.

Points on this clonotype: A junction boundary mismatches the germline segment, possibly from a read error. The chain carries TRBV7-6 and TRBJ2-5, with TRBD1 matching over 7 bases. Germline V gene lookup returns CDR1 SGHVS and CDR2 FNYEAQ. This CDR3 is 15 amino acids long. CDR3 nucleotide sequence: TGTGTCAGCAGCAGAGCCGACAGGGACCAAGAGACCCAGTACTTC. It specifies CVSSRADRDQETQYF.

The genes are TRBV24-1 and TRBJ1-1; D may be TRBD1 (5 bases). Germline lookup yields CDR1 KGHDR and CDR2 SFDVKD. Trimming stripped 3 bases from V and 0 bases from J, with 10 bases between. The CDR3 runs to 15 residues. Here the CDR3 DNA reads TGTGCCACCAGTGATAGGGGAGGTTTGAACACTGAAGCTTTCTTT. Residues: CATSDRGGLNTEAFF.

The chain couples TRBV29-1 to TRBJ2-7, with a possible D match to TRBD1 (5 bases). The CDR3 covers 13 residues. Germline CDR1 is SQVTM and CDR2 is ANQGSEA. Trimming removed 1 base from V and 4 bases from J, with 11 bases in between. The CDR3 bases are TGCAGCGTTGAAGCGGGCAGGGCGTACGAGCAGTACTTC. Protein: CSVEAGRAYEQYF.

This chain connects TRBV9 to TRBJ1-1; 9 bases match TRBD1. This CDR3 has 15 residues. Germline-derived CDR1 and CDR2 are SGDLS and YYNGEE. J was trimmed by 6 bases and V by 4 bases; bases with no gene match: 10. The CDR3 DNA reads as TGTGCCAGCAGCCCCGGGACAGGGTTCATGGCTGAAGCTTTCTTT. Translating it yields CASSPGTGFMAEAFF.

The chain is built from TRBV29-1 and TRBJ1-2; D is undetermined. V was shortened by 3 bases and J by 2 bases, with 13 bases between the two germline ends. The length of the CDR3 is 14 residues. Germline lookup yields CDR1 SQVTM and CDR2 ANQGSEA. CDR3 nucleotides: TGCAGCGTTGAGGACGAGGTTTTCAACTATGGCTACACCTTC. It codes for CSVEDEVFNYGYTF.

V is TRBV20-1 and J is TRBJ2-7; 10 bases align to TRBD1. The CDR3 is 15 amino acids. Germline loops: CDR1 DFQATT, CDR2 SNEGSKA (reference sequence). Trimming cost V 1 base and J 5 bases; bases outside gene matches: 8. CDR3 region: CSARGGTGVGHEQYF. As DNA, the CDR3 is TGCAGTGCTAGAGGCGGGACAGGGGTGGGGCACGAGCAGTACTTC.

V and J are TRBV12-5 and TRBJ1-6, with 8 bases that match TRBD1. There are 14 residues in the CDR3. Germline V gene data show CDR1 as LGHNT and CDR2 as FRNRAP. This CDR3 reads CASSLQGDNSPLHF. CDR3 bases: TGTGCCAGCAGCTTACAGGGGGATAATTCACCCCTCCACTTT. Complete variable domain (other parts from reference TRBV12-5 and TRBJ1-6): DARVTQTPRHKVTEMGQEVTMRCQPILGHNTVFWYRQTMMQGLELLAYFRNRAPLDDSGMPKDRFSAEMPDATLATLKIQPSEPRDSAVYFCASSLQGDNSPLHFGNGTRLTVT.

This chain joins TRBV7-2 and TRBJ2-2; unclear D gene. V lost 3 bases and J 0 bases, leaving 5 bases between the germline ends. The germline CDR1 and CDR2 sequences are SGHTA and FQGNSA. The CDR3 loop spans 14 amino acids. Here the CDR3 reads CASSFVPNTGELFF. In nucleotides, the CDR3 is TGTGCCAGCAGCTTCGTACCGAACACCGGGGAGCTGTTTTTT.

The chain links TRBV20-1 to TRBJ2-5, with 9 bases aligning to TRBD2. Germline CDR1 reads DFQATT; CDR2 reads SNEGSKA (reference sequence). V shed 3 bases, J shed 4 bases, and the junction held 6 bases outside the gene matches. CDR3 length: 14 amino acids. The CDR3 region has the DNA TGCAGTGCTAGCTGCATAGCGGGAGTAGAGACCCAGTACTTC. Amino acids: CSASCIAGVETQYF.

The chain links TRBV7-6 to TRBJ2-1, with a possible D match to TRBD2 (6 bases). The V end was cut by 5 bases, the J end by 13 bases, with 15 bases between. This CDR3 spans 12 amino acids. Germline V gene sequence: CDR1 SGHVS, CDR2 FNYEAQ. This CDR3 is CASSIDRERQFF. For the CDR3, the DNA is TGTGCCAGCAGCATCGATCGGGAGAGACAGTTCTTC.

To note about this clonotype: At one boundary the junction diverges from the germline segment, which might be a read error. The genes are TRBV29-1 and TRBJ1-1, with D perhaps matching TRBD1 (6 bases). The CDR3 loop spans 14 amino acids. CDR1 and CDR2 from the germline V gene are SQVTM and ANQGSEA. The CDR3 DNA is TGCAGCTTTGAAACAGGGCTATCGAACACTGAAGCTTTCTTT. This codes for CSFETGLSNTEAFF.

This clonotype appeared many times. This chain connects TRBV6-5 to TRBJ2-7; the match to TRBD1 covers 7 bases. The CDR3 sequence is 13 residues long. V lost 7 bases to trimming and J lost 4 bases; unmatched junction nucleotides: 7. Germline-derived CDR1 and CDR2 are MNHEY and SVGAGI. The CDR3 region has the DNA TGTGCCAGCAAGGGGGCAGGGAGTTACGAGCAGTACTTC. Its translation is CASKGAGSYEQYF.